Shown below are 9 T cell receptor beta chains from a single sample sequenced in a study of cytomegalovirus exposure and HLA in healthy donors. Both 60 Vbeta primers and 13 Jbeta primers went into the PCR. Data came from immunoSEQ multiplex PCR; TCRdb stores just in-frame clones and leaves some out. The sample lists 110,000 to 150,000 clones; under 80% were seen once. Sequencing was carried out using PBMCs. The receptor set was obtained from a woman aged 45-59 years in good health and CMV-seropositive.

The chain carries TRBV7-9 and TRBJ2-2, with D unresolved. CDR3 length: 14 amino acids. V was trimmed by 2 bases and J by 2 bases, leaving 6 bases between them. Germline lookup yields CDR1 SEHNR and CDR2 FQNEAQ (reference sequence). CDR3 sequence: CASSLRSNTGELFF. CDR3 nucleotide sequence: TGTGCCAGCAGCTTACGGTCAAACACCGGGGAGCTGTTTTTT.

The count of this clone is one. The rearrangement links TRBV2 to TRBJ2-1, with 7 bases identical to TRBD1. CDR1 SNHLY and CDR2 FYNNEI come from the germline V gene. The length of the CDR3 is 12 residues. Unmatched junction bases numbered 5, after V lost 9 bases and J lost 6 bases. DNA for the CDR3: TGTGCCAGGACCCGACAGGGCAATGAGCAGTTCTTC. Its translation is CARTRQGNEQFF.

The rearrangement links TRBV11-2 to TRBJ1-1; D unresolved. Trimming stripped 4 bases from V and 0 bases from J, with 15 bases between. Germline V gives CDR1 SGHAT, CDR2 FQNNGV. The CDR3 covers 16 residues. The CDR3 DNA is TGTGCCAGCAGCTCCCTCCGGGTCGGGATGAACACTGAAGCTTTCTTT. Amino acid sequence: CASSSLRVGMNTEAFF. Complete variable domain (other parts from reference TRBV11-2 and TRBJ1-1): EAGVAQSPRYKIIEKRQSVAFWCNPISGHATLYWYQQILGQGPKLLIQFQNNGVVDDSQLPKDRFSAERLKGVDSTLKIQPAKLEDSAVYLCASSSLRVGMNTEAFFGQGTRLTVV.

The genes are TRBV7-9 and TRBJ2-7; TRBD1 is a possible D gene (6 bases). CDR1 and CDR2 (germline): SEHNR, FQNEAQ (reference sequence). The CDR3 spans 15 residues. V was shortened by 1 base and J by 5 bases, with 15 bases between the two germline ends. The CDR3 spells CASSLVLQGRDEQYF. The CDR3 nucleotides are TGTGCCAGCAGCTTAGTGCTTCAGGGGCGGGACGAGCAGTACTTC. Full variable domain (outside the CDR3, taken from reference TRBV7-9 and TRBJ2-7): DTGVSQNPRHKITKRGQNVTFRCDPISEHNRLYWYRQTLGQGPEFLTYFQNEAQLEKSRLLSDRFSAERPKGSFSTLEIQRTEQGDSAMYLCASSLVLQGRDEQYFGPGTRLTVT.

The chain carries TRBV5-1 and TRBJ2-5; weak D call: TRBD1 (5 bases). CDR1 is SGHRS, CDR2 YFSETQ, per germline. This CDR3 has 14 amino acids. V was cut by 0 bases and J by 5 bases, with 11 bases left in between. CDR3 region: CASSLATNRETQYF. The CDR3 bases are TGCGCCAGCAGCTTGGCCACGAACAGGGAGACCCAGTACTTC.

Comment on this clone: Other DNA sequences within the sample encode an identical CDR3. V gene TRBV29-1 combines with J gene TRBJ2-5; 7 nucleotides line up with TRBD1. With V trimmed by 7 bases and J by 3 bases, 5 bases remained unmatched. The CDR3 sequence is 12 residues long. Germline V CDR1 and CDR2: SQVTM, ANQGSEA. CDR3 nucleotide sequence: TGCAGCGCTCGGACAGGTGAAGAGACCCAGTACTTC. Its protein product is CSARTGEETQYF.

The chain combines TRBV5-1 with TRBJ1-4; 9 bases are a match to TRBD1. The CDR3 runs to 15 residues. Germline-derived CDR1 and CDR2 are SGHRS and YFSETQ. The ends lost 4 bases at V and 8 bases at J; junction bases unmatched: 9. As DNA, the CDR3 is TGCGCCAGCAGCCCATCGGGACAGGGTCTAGAAAAACTGTTTTTT. It specifies CASSPSGQGLEKLFF.

This clone was found once. The chain links TRBV5-1 to TRBJ1-2; 7 bases agree with TRBD1. Germline assignment: CDR1 SGHRS and CDR2 YFSETQ. This CDR3 is built from 14 residues. V trimming: 5 bases; J trimming: 7 bases; junction bases outside the gene matches: 11. The CDR3 sequence: CASRERTGSGGYTF. The CDR3 DNA sequence: TGCGCCAGCAGGGAGAGGACAGGTAGCGGTGGCTACACCTTC.

The rearrangement links TRBV5-6 to TRBJ1-2, with D unclear. Germline-derived CDR1 and CDR2 are SGHDT and YYEEEE. Between the trimmed V and J ends, which lost 2 bases and 2 bases, there was a span of 10 bases. The CDR3 loop spans 14 amino acids. CDR3: CASSLPGFNYGYTF. Here the CDR3 DNA reads TGTGCCAGCAGCTTACCGGGGTTCAACTATGGCTACACCTTC.